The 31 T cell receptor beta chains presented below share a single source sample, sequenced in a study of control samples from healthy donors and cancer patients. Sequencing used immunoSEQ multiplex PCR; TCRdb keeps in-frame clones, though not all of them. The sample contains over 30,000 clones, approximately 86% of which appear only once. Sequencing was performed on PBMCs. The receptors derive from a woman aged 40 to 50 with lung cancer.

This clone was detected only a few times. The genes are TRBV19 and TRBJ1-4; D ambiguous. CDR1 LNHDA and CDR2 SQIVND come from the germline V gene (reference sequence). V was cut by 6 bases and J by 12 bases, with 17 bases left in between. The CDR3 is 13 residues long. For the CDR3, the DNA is TGTGCCAGTAGCCTTCGTGCGGATGGGGAACTGTTTTTT. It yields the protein CASSLRADGELFF.

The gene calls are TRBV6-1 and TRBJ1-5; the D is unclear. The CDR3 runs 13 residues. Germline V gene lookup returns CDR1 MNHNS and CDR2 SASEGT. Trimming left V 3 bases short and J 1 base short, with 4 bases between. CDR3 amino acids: CASSEGSNQPQHF. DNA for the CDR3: TGTGCCAGCAGTGAGGGGAGCAATCAGCCCCAGCATTTT.

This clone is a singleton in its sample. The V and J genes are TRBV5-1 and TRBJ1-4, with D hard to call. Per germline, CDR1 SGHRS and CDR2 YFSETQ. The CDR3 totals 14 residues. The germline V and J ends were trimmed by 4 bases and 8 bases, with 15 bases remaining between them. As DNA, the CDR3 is TGCGCCAGCAGCCCCCTGCAGAACGGAGAAAAACTGTTTTTT. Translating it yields CASSPLQNGEKLFF. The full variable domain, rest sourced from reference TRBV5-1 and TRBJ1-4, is KAGVTQTPRYLIKTRGQQVTLSCSPISGHRSVSWYQQTPGQGLQFLFEYFSETQRNKGNFPGRFSGRQFSNSRSEMNVSTLELGDSALYLCASSPLQNGEKLFFGSGTQLSVL.

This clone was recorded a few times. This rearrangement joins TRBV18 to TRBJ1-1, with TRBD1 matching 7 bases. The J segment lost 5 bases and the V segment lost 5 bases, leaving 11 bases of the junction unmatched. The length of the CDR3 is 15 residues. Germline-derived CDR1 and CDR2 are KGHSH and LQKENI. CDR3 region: CASSSRTGRETEAFF. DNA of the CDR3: TGTGCCAGCTCAAGTCGGACAGGACGAGAAACTGAAGCTTTCTTT.

CDR3 bases: TGTGCCAGCAGTGCCTCCCCCTGGACTGAAGCTTTCTTT. Translating gives CASSASPWTEAFF. This chain uses TRBV27 with TRBJ1-1; D gene unclear. This CDR3 spans 13 amino acids. Germline-derived CDR1 and CDR2 are MNHEY and SMNVEV (reference sequence). Trimming shortened V by 5 bases and J by 5 bases, and 12 bases separated the two germline ends.

Here the CDR3 reads CASSEVSGQNNSPLHF. CDR3 sequence (DNA): TGTGCCAGCAGTGAAGTGTCGGGGCAGAATAATTCACCCCTCCACTTT. The chain combines TRBV6-1 with TRBJ1-6; maybe TRBD1 (5 bases). Per germline, CDR1 MNHNS and CDR2 SASEGT. Trimming took off 1 base at V and 5 bases at J, with 12 bases between the two ends. The CDR3 consists of 16 residues.

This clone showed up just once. The CDR3 protein is CASSFGTFVETQYF. Here the CDR3 DNA reads TGTGCCAGCAGTTTCGGGACATTCGTGGAGACCCAGTACTTC. The chain links TRBV6-5 to TRBJ2-5, with D possibly being TRBD1 (6 bases). There are 14 residues in the CDR3. The V gene lost 4 bases and the J gene lost 5 bases, with 14 bases spanning the gap. The germline V gene encodes CDR1 MNHEY and CDR2 SVGAGI.

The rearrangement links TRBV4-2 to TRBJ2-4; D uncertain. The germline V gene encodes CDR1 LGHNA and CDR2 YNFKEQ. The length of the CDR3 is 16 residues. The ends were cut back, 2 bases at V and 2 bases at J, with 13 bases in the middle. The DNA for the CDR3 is TGTGCCAGCAGCCAACAAAGGACGGTTACCAAAAACATTCAGTACTTC. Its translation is CASSQQRTVTKNIQYF.

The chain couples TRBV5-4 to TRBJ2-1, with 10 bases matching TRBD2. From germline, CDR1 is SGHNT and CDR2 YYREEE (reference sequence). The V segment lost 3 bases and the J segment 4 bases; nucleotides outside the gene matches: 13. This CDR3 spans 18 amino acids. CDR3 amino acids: CASSSTFSGGRAYNEQFF. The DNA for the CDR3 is TGTGCCAGCAGCTCAACTTTTAGCGGGGGGCGGGCATACAATGAGCAGTTCTTC.

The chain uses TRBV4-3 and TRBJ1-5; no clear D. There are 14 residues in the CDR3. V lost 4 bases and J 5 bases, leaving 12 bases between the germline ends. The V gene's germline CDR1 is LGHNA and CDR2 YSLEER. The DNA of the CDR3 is TGCGCCAGCAGCCCCGGACGGGAGGATCAGCCCCAGCATTTT. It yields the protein CASSPGREDQPQHF.

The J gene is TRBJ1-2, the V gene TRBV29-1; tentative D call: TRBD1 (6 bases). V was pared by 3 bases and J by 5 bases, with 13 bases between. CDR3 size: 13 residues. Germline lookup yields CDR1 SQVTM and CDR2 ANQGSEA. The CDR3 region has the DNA TGCAGCGTTGAGGGGGGCCCTATTTATGGCTACACCTTC. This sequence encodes CSVEGGPIYGYTF.

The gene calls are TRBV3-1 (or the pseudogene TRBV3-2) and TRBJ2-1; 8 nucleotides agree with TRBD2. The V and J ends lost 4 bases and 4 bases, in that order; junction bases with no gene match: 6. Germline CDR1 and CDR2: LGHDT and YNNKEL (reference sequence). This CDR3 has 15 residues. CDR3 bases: TGTGCCAGCAGCCTTCTCGGGGGGGCGTACAATGAGCAGTTCTTC. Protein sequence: CASSLLGGAYNEQFF.

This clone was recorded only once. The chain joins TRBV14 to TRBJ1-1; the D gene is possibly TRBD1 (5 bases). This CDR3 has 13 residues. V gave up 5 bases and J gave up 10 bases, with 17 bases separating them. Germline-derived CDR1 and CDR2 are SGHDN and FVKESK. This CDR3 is CASSKAGLASAFF. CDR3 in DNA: TGTGCCAGCAGCAAAGCAGGGTTGGCTTCAGCTTTCTTT.

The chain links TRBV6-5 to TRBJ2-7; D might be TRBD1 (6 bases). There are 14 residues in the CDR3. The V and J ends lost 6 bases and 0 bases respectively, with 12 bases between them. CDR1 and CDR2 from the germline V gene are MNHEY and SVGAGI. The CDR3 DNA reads TGTGCCAGCAGGGGACACGGCGACTCCTACGAGCAGTACTTC. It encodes CASRGHGDSYEQYF.

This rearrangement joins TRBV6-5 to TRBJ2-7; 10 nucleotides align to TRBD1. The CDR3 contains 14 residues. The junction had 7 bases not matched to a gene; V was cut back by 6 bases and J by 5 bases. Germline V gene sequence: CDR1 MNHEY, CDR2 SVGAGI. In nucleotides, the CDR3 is TGTGCCAGCAGGTCGACAGGGGGCCGGCACGAGCAGTACTTC. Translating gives CASRSTGGRHEQYF.

In DNA, the CDR3 is TGTGCCAGCAGCAGAAGAGGAGGGGGGGTCGGGGAGCTGTTTTTT. Protein product: CASSRRGGGVGELFF. The chain employs TRBV5-4 and TRBJ2-2; D is possibly TRBD2 (7 bases). CDR1 SGHNT and CDR2 YYREEE come from the germline V gene (reference sequence). Trimming left V 4 bases short and J 7 bases short, with 17 bases between. The CDR3 has 15 residues.

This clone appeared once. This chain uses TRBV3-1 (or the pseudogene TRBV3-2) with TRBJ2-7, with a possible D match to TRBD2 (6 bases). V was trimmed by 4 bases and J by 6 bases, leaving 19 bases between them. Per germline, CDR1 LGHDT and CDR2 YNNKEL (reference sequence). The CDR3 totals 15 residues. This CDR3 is CASSRSGLGFVEQYF. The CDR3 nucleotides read TGTGCCAGCAGCCGCTCGGGACTGGGGTTTGTCGAGCAGTACTTC.

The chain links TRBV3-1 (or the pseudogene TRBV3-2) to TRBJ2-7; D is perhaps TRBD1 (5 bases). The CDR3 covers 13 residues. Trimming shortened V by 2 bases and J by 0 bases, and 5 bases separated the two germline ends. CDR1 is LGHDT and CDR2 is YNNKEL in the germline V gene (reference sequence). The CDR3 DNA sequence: TGTGCCAGCAGCCAAAGGGGCTCCTACGAGCAGTACTTC. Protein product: CASSQRGSYEQYF.

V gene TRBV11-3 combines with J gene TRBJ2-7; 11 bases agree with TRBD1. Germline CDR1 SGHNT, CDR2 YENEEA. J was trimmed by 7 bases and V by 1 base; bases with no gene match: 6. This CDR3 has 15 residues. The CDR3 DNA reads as TGTGCCAGCAGCTTAGGAGGGACAGGGGGGCTGGAGCAGTACTTC. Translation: CASSLGGTGGLEQYF.

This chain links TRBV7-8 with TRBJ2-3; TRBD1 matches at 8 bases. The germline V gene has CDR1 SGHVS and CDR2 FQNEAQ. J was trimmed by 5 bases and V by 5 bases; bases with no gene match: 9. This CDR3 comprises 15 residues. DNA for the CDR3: TGTGCCAGCAGCGTTAACAGGGGGGCAGTAGATACGCAGTATTTT. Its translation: CASSVNRGAVDTQYF.

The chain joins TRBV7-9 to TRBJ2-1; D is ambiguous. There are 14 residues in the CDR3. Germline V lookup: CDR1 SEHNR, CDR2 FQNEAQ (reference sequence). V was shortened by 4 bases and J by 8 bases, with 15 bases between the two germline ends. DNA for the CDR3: TGTGCCAGCAGCTATAGCCCTGTGAGCCATGAGCAGTTCTTC. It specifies CASSYSPVSHEQFF.

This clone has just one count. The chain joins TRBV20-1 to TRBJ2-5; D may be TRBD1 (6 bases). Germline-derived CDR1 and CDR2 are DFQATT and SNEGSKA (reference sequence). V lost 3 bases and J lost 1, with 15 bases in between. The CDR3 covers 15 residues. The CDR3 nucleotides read TGCAGTGCTAGTCCCCGATACAGGGCCCAAGAGACCCAGTACTTC. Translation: CSASPRYRAQETQYF.

CDR3 residues: CASSESTGGKLFF. The CDR3 DNA is TGTGCCAGCAGTGAATCGACAGGGGGAAAACTGTTTTTT. This sequence joins TRBV6-1 and TRBJ1-4, with TRBD1 matching 9 bases. CDR1 MNHNS and CDR2 SASEGT come from the germline V gene. CDR3 length equals 13 residues. After removal of 2 bases from V and 10 bases from J, the junction contained 2 bases not matched to a gene.

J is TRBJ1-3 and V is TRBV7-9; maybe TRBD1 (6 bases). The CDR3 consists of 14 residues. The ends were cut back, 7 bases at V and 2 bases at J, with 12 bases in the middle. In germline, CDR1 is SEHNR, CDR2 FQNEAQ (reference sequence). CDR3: CASTSQGTGNTIYF. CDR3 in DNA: TGTGCCAGCACGTCTCAGGGGACTGGAAACACCATATATTTT. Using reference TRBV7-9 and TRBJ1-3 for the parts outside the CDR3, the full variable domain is DTGVSQNPRHKITKRGQNVTFRCDPISEHNRLYWYRQTLGQGPEFLTYFQNEAQLEKSRLLSDRFSAERPKGSFSTLEIQRTEQGDSAMYLCASTSQGTGNTIYFGEGSWLTVV.

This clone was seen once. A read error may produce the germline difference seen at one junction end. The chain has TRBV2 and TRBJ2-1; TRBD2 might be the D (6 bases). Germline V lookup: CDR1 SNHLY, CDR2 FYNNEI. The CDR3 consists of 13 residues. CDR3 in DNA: TGTGCCGGCAGGCGACTAGTCGAAGATGAGCAGTTCTTC. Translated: CAGRRLVEDEQFF.

This CDR3 is CASSFMGSTDTQYF. Written as DNA, the CDR3 is TGTGCCAGCAGCTTCATGGGGTCAACAGATACGCAGTATTTT. V and J are TRBV11-3 and TRBJ2-3; D unclear. The V end lost 3 bases, the J end lost 3 bases, and 10 bases lay between the germline ends. This CDR3 contains 14 residues. Germline V gene data show CDR1 as SGHNT and CDR2 as YENEEA.

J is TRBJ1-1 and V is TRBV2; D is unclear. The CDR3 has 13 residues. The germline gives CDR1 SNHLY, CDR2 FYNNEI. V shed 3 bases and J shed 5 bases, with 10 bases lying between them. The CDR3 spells CASSEEGLTEAFF. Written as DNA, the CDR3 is TGTGCCAGCAGTGAGGAAGGGTTGACTGAAGCTTTCTTT.

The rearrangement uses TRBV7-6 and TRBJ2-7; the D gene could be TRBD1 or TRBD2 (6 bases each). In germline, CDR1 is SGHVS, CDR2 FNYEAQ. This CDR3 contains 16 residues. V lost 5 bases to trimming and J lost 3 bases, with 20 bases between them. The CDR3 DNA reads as TGTGCCAGCAGCCAAATCCGGGGGCAGGCAGGCTACGAGCAGTACTTC. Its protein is CASSQIRGQAGYEQYF.

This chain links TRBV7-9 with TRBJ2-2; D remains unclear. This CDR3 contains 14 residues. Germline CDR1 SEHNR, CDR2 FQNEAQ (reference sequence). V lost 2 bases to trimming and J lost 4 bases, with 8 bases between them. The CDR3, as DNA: TGTGCCAGCAGCTTAACCTTATCCACCGGGGAGCTGTTTTTT. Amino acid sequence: CASSLTLSTGELFF.

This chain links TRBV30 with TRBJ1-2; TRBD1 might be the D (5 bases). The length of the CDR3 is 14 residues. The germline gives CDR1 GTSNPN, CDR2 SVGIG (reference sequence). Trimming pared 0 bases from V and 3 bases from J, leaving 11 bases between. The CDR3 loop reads CAWSVGEAYYGYTF. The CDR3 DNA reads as TGTGCCTGGAGTGTAGGGGAGGCCTACTATGGCTACACCTTC.

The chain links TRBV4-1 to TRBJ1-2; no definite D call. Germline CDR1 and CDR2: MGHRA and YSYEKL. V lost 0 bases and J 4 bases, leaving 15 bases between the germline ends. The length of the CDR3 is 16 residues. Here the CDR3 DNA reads TGCGCCAGCAGCCAAGATATGGTGGGCACTCCCTATGGCTACACCTTC. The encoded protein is CASSQDMVGTPYGYTF.